Shown below are 30 T cell receptor beta chains from a single sample sequenced in a study of T cell responses to AZD1222 COVID-19 vaccine. Profiling relied on immunoSEQ multiplex PCR, and the TCRdb table lists in-frame clones only, not all of them. This table holds roughly 170,000 clones, around 88% found once. This material consisted of peripheral blood, taken on day 0 of AZD1222 vaccination. The receptor set was obtained from an adult in good health.

V gene TRBV27 combines with J gene TRBJ1-4, with D unresolved. V gave up 4 bases and J gave up 8 bases, with 8 bases separating them. CDR3 length equals 12 residues. The germline V gene encodes CDR1 MNHEY and CDR2 SMNVEV (reference sequence). The CDR3 loop reads CASSYLGEKLFF. CDR3 nucleotides: TGTGCCAGCAGTTACTTGGGGGAAAAACTGTTTTTT.

This chain joins TRBV5-4 and TRBJ2-1, with TRBD1 matching 9 bases. Trimming at V came to 4 bases and at J to 8 bases, leaving 10 bases not matched to a gene. The CDR3 contains 15 residues. Germline V CDR1 and CDR2: SGHNT, YYREEE (reference sequence). The CDR3 coding sequence is TGTGCCAGCAGCCCCGGGACAGGGACTGTCTATGAGCAGTTCTTC. As protein: CASSPGTGTVYEQFF.

Comment on this clone: Other DNA sequences of this sample code for an identical CDR3. V usage is TRBV3-1 (or the pseudogene TRBV3-2) and J usage is TRBJ1-6, with TRBD1 matching 9 bases. Germline CDR1 is LGHDT and CDR2 is YNNKEL (reference sequence). This CDR3 has 14 residues. V trimming: 4 bases; J trimming: 8 bases; junction bases outside the gene matches: 3. This CDR3 is CASSPGQGDSPLHF. The CDR3 region has the DNA TGTGCCAGCAGCCCGGGACAGGGCGATTCACCCCTCCACTTT.

This chain uses TRBV6-6 with TRBJ1-4; D ambiguous. The CDR3 runs 10 residues. Germline V gives CDR1 MNHNY, CDR2 SVGAGI (reference sequence). Between the trimmed V and J ends, which lost 8 bases and 8 bases, there was a span of 6 bases. The chain's CDR3 is CASGKEKLFF. In DNA form, the CDR3 reads TGTGCCAGCGGTAAAGAAAAACTGTTTTTT.

This clone has only a few counts. The rearrangement joins TRBV6-4 to TRBJ1-2; a possible D gene is TRBD1 (5 bases). V was cut by 6 bases and J by 0 bases, with 11 bases left in between. The germline V gene has CDR1 MRHNA and CDR2 SNTAGT. This CDR3 has 14 residues. In nucleotides, the CDR3 is TGTGCCAGCAGCCCCGACAGCGCTAACTATGGCTACACCTTC. Its protein is CASSPDSANYGYTF.

V is TRBV4-1 and J is TRBJ1-5, with a possible D match to TRBD1 (5 bases). V lost 6 bases, J lost 3 bases, and 15 bases lay in between. The CDR3 runs 15 residues. Germline V lookup: CDR1 MGHRA, CDR2 YSYEKL. The CDR3 sequence is CASRGDGQPNQPQHF. The CDR3 DNA is TGCGCCAGCAGGGGGGACGGACAACCCAATCAGCCCCAGCATTTT.

V is TRBV5-3 and J is TRBJ1-1; 7 nucleotides match TRBD1. TRBV5-3 counts as an open reading frame of uncertain function. V dropped 3 bases and J dropped 7; count of bases not matched to a gene: 3. This CDR3 is 12 amino acids long. The CDR3 spells CARSSGQDEAFF. CDR3 in DNA: TGTGCCAGAAGCTCCGGACAGGATGAAGCTTTCTTT.

The genes are TRBV6-2 or TRBV6-3 and TRBJ2-7; TRBD1 matches at 8 bases. The CDR3 has 15 residues. V shed 0 bases, J shed 2 bases, and the junction held 3 bases outside the gene matches. Germline CDR1 reads MNHEY; CDR2 reads SVGEGT. In DNA form, the CDR3 reads TGTGCCAGCAGTTACTCCCCCAGGGGGCCCTACGAGCAGTACTTC. Protein product: CASSYSPRGPYEQYF.

This clone was seen a single time. The chain uses TRBV15 and TRBJ2-5; D possibly corresponds to TRBD2 (6 bases). Germline loops: CDR1 LNHNV, CDR2 YYDKDF (reference sequence). CDR3 size: 16 residues. Trimming shortened V by 4 bases and J by 0 bases, and 15 bases separated the two germline ends. DNA of the CDR3: TGTGCCACCAGCACCATCGCGGACTACCACCAAGAGACCCAGTACTTC. Translated: CATSTIADYHQETQYF.

The chain carries TRBV19 and TRBJ1-2; a weak D match, TRBD1 (5 bases). Trimming took 5 bases from V and 2 from J, leaving 15 bases between them. Germline CDR1 LNHDA, CDR2 SQIVND (reference sequence). This CDR3 region has 15 residues. CDR3 region: CASSVRDRPNYGYTF. As DNA, the CDR3 is TGTGCCAGTAGTGTGAGGGACCGACCGAACTATGGCTACACCTTC.

In its sample, this clone was seen once. The chain links TRBV29-1 to TRBJ2-2, with a weak D call TRBD1 (6 bases). In germline, CDR1 is SQVTM, CDR2 ANQGSEA. The V end was cut by 6 bases, the J end by 6 bases, with 8 bases between. CDR3 size: 11 residues. The CDR3 protein is CSVEGAGELFF. CDR3 sequence (DNA): TGCAGCGTCGAGGGGGCCGGGGAGCTGTTTTTT.

This chain uses TRBV6-5 with TRBJ2-1; tentatively, D is TRBD1 (5 bases). CDR1 and CDR2 (germline): MNHEY, SVGAGI. V gave up 6 bases and J gave up 0 bases, with 6 bases separating them. This CDR3 region has 13 residues. The CDR3 loop reads CASRQDSYNEQFF. CDR3 bases: TGTGCCAGCAGACAGGACTCCTACAATGAGCAGTTCTTC.

The chain is built from TRBV18 and TRBJ2-5, with 8 bases fitting TRBD1. This CDR3 contains 14 residues. The V segment lost 2 bases and the J segment 1 base; nucleotides outside the gene matches: 0. Germline CDR1 is KGHSH and CDR2 is LQKENI. CDR3 protein: CASSPGQGQETQYF. The CDR3 region has the DNA TGTGCCAGCTCACCAGGACAGGGCCAAGAGACCCAGTACTTC.

This chain uses TRBV27 with TRBJ2-3; D perhaps matches TRBD2 (5 bases). The V gene's germline CDR1 is MNHEY and CDR2 SMNVEV (reference sequence). The CDR3 consists of 16 residues. The V gene lost 3 bases and the J gene lost 2 bases, with 15 bases spanning the gap. The DNA for the CDR3 is TGTGCCAGCAGTTTCGGTCTGCGGGTCAACACAGATACGCAGTATTTT. Residues: CASSFGLRVNTDTQYF.

The chain joins TRBV7-2 to TRBJ1-2; a weak D match, TRBD1 (5 bases). The ends were cut back, 2 bases at V and 7 bases at J, with 11 bases in the middle. The CDR3 runs 13 residues. The germline V gene has CDR1 SGHTA and CDR2 FQGNSA. As DNA, the CDR3 is TGTGCCAGCAGCTTAATTCAGGGCGGTGGCTACACCTTC. Residues: CASSLIQGGGYTF.

This chain uses TRBV7-2 with TRBJ2-3, with 12 positions matching TRBD2. V lost 4 bases to trimming and J lost 5 bases; unmatched junction nucleotides: 7. The CDR3 runs to 16 residues. The V gene's germline CDR1 is SGHTA and CDR2 FQGNSA. CDR3 sequence: CASSWSGLAGRDTQYF. The CDR3 DNA sequence: TGTGCCAGCAGCTGGAGTGGACTAGCGGGGCGAGATACGCAGTATTTT.

The chain is built from TRBV6-6 and TRBJ1-2; D possibly corresponds to TRBD1 (5 bases). This CDR3 spans 13 amino acids. Trimming removed 8 bases from V and 7 bases from J, with 17 bases in between. The germline V gene encodes CDR1 MNHNY and CDR2 SVGAGI (reference sequence). The CDR3 DNA is TGTGCCAGCCGAGAGGGCGGGGCGGGTGGCTACACCTTC. This translates into CASREGGAGGYTF.

This rearrangement joins TRBV19 to TRBJ2-2; D remains ambiguous. Germline loops: CDR1 LNHDA, CDR2 SQIVND (reference sequence). V lost 6 bases to trimming and J lost 1 base, with 6 bases between them. This CDR3 has 13 residues. CDR3 loop: CASRGQNTGELFF. The DNA of the CDR3 is TGTGCCAGTAGAGGGCAGAACACCGGGGAGCTGTTTTTT.

The J gene is TRBJ2-5, the V gene TRBV9; D unresolved. The germline V gene encodes CDR1 SGDLS and CDR2 YYNGEE. This CDR3 has 13 residues. The V and J ends lost 0 bases and 3 bases respectively, with 6 bases between them. For the CDR3, the DNA is TGTGCCAGCAGCGTAGAAGGAAAAGAGACCCAGTACTTC. Translated, it gives CASSVEGKETQYF.

In regard to this clone: The same CDR3 also results from other DNA sequences found in this sample. The gene calls are TRBV18 and TRBJ2-7; D not certain. V dropped 2 bases and J dropped 4 bases, with 3 bases sitting between them. This CDR3 comprises 11 residues. CDR1 is KGHSH, CDR2 LQKENI, per germline. The CDR3 bases are TGTGCCAGCTCACCAGGGTACGAGCAGTACTTC. Translation gives CASSPGYEQYF.

The rearrangement joins TRBV7-2 to TRBJ1-2; no clear D gene. Germline CDR1 and CDR2: SGHTA and FQGNSA. V shed 1 base and J shed 8 bases, with 11 bases lying between them. There are 13 residues in the CDR3. The CDR3 region is CASSLVGLPGYTF. The CDR3 DNA follows: TGTGCCAGCAGCTTAGTGGGCCTACCGGGCTACACCTTC.

CDR3: CALRRAGGGYTF. In DNA form, the CDR3 reads TGTGCCCTGCGAAGGGCTGGAGGCGGCTACACCTTC. The chain uses TRBV28 and TRBJ1-2; D remains ambiguous. Per germline, CDR1 MDHEN and CDR2 SYDVKM. V dropped 11 bases and J dropped 8 bases, with 18 bases sitting between them. The CDR3 is 12 amino acids.

This chain uses TRBV7-9 with TRBJ2-1; unclear D gene. Germline V lookup: CDR1 SEHNR, CDR2 FQNEAQ (reference sequence). This CDR3 has 15 amino acids. V shed 0 bases and J shed 8 bases, with 14 bases lying between them. The CDR3 region is CASSLASKRIDEQFF. The CDR3 region has the DNA TGTGCCAGCAGCTTAGCTTCGAAGAGGATCGATGAGCAGTTCTTC.

The chain is built from TRBV13 and TRBJ2-6, with D possibly being TRBD1 (5 bases). V was trimmed by 5 bases and J by 0 bases, leaving 8 bases between them. The germline gives CDR1 PRHDT, CDR2 FYEKMQ (reference sequence). The length of the CDR3 is 15 residues. The CDR3 here is CASSQGRSGANVLTF. The CDR3 DNA reads as TGTGCCAGCAGCCAGGGCCGCTCTGGGGCCAACGTCCTGACTTTC.

V is TRBV9 and J is TRBJ1-2; D is unclear. Deletions cut 0 bases from V and 1 base from J, with 10 bases between. CDR1 and CDR2 (germline): SGDLS, YYNGEE. The CDR3 is 15 amino acids. CDR3 DNA sequence: TGTGCCAGCAGCGTAGAGGGAGGGAGTAACTATGGCTACACCTTC. Translated: CASSVEGGSNYGYTF.

Comment on this clone: This same CDR3 is encoded by further DNA sequences in the sample. V usage is TRBV10-3 and J usage is TRBJ2-5; D unclear. The germline V gene encodes CDR1 ENHRY and CDR2 SYGVKD. The CDR3 spans 13 residues. The ends were cut back, 0 bases at V and 4 bases at J, with 6 bases in the middle. Here the CDR3 reads CAISESGRETQYF. The CDR3 DNA sequence: TGTGCCATCAGTGAGTCGGGTCGAGAGACCCAGTACTTC.

The rearrangement uses TRBV28 and TRBJ2-1; no firm D call. CDR3 length: 15 amino acids. Trimming cost V 1 base and J 7 bases, with 14 bases left between them. The germline V gene has CDR1 MDHEN and CDR2 SYDVKM. The CDR3 sequence: CASSLLTRGRNEQFF. The CDR3 DNA reads as TGTGCCAGCAGTTTATTGACCCGTGGAAGGAATGAGCAGTTCTTC.

The chain uses TRBV25-1 and TRBJ2-1; D uncertain. This CDR3 has 12 residues. Germline V CDR1 and CDR2: MGHDK, SYGVNS. Trimming left V 3 bases short and J 10 bases short, with 10 bases between. The CDR3 DNA reads as TGTGCCAGCAGTGATCTCCTAGAGGAGCAGTTCTTC. Its protein is CASSDLLEEQFF.

This rearrangement joins TRBV5-6 to TRBJ2-7; unclear D gene. Trimming took off 3 bases at V and 3 bases at J, with 4 bases between the two ends. Per the germline V gene, CDR1 is SGHDT and CDR2 is YYEEEE. The CDR3 sequence is 11 residues long. The CDR3 DNA reads TGTGCCAGCAGCTATAACTACGAGCAGTACTTC. Translated, it gives CASSYNYEQYF.

The J gene is TRBJ2-3, the V gene TRBV19, with TRBD2 matching over 11 bases. Trimming removed 1 base from V and 0 bases from J; junction bases left unmatched: 6. Germline CDR1 reads LNHDA; CDR2 reads SQIVND (reference sequence). The CDR3 consists of 18 residues. CDR3 sequence reads: CASSIAATSGTSTDTQYF. CDR3 sequence (DNA): TGTGCCAGTAGTATAGCAGCGACTAGCGGGACTAGCACAGATACGCAGTATTTT. Filled out from reference TRBV19 and TRBJ2-3, the complete variable domain reads DGGITQSPKYLFRKEGQNVTLSCEQNLNHDAMYWYRQDPGQGLRLIYYSQIVNDFQKGDIAEGYSVSREKKESFPLTVTSAQKNPTAFYLCASSIAATSGTSTDTQYFGPGTRLTVL.